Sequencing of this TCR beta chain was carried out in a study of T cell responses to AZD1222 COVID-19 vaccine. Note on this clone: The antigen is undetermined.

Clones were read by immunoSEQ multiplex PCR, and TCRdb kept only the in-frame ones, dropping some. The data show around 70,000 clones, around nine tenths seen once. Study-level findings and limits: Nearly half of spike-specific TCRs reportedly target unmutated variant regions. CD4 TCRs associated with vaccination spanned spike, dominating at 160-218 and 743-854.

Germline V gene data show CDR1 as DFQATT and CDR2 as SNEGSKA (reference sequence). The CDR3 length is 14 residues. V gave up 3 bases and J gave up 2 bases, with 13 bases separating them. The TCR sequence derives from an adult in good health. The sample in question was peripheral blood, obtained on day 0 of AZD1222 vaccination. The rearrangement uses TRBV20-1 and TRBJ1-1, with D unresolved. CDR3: CSASSPMSNTEAFF. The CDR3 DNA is TGCAGTGCTAGTTCTCCGATGTCCAACACTGAAGCTTTCTTT.